The source of this T cell receptor (beta chain) is a study of blood T cell repertoires in COVID-19. The wider study: The United States, Italy and Spain supplied acute and convalescent COVID-19 samples. The analysed material was cDNA or gDNA that came from T cells, B-cell-depleted T cells, or PBMCs.

As processed by the authors: Researchers report that nucleated cell counts were estimated from reference gene primer amplification. Profiled with immunoSEQ multiplex PCR; TCRdb holds only in-frame clones, not every one. V and J calls and clone size are copied from that table; D and trimming were computed from the DNA. The table includes some 200,000 clones, around 92% detected once. Material for sequencing was peripheral blood. This receptor was taken from a man aged 25-40 years with acute or convalescent COVID-19.

DNA for the CDR3: TGTGCCAGCAGCCCGGTAAGGAACACTGAAGCTTTCTTT. Translated: CASSPVRNTEAFF. V and J are TRBV21-1 and TRBJ1-1. TRBV21-1 is a listed pseudogene. CDR3 size: 13 residues.